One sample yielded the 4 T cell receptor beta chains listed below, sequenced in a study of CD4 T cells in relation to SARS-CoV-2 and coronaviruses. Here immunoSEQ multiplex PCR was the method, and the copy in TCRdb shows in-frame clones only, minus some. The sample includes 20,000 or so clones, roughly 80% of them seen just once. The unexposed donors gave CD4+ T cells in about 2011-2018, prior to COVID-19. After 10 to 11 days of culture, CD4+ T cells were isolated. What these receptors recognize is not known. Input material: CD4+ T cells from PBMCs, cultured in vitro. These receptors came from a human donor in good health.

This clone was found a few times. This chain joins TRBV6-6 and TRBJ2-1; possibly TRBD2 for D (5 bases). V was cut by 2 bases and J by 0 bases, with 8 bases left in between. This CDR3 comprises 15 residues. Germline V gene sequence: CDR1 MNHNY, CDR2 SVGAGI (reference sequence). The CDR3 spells CASSYEGTSYNEQFF. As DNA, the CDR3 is TGTGCCAGCAGTTACGAGGGAACCTCCTACAATGAGCAGTTCTTC.

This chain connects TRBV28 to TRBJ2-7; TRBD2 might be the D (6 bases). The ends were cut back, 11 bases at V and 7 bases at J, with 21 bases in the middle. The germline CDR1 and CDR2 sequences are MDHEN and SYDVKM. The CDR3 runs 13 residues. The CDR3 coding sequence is TGTGCCGCAGGTGCGGTCGGGAGATGGGAGCAGTACTTC. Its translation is CAAGAVGRWEQYF. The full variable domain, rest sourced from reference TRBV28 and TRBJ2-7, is DVKVTQSSRYLVKRTGEKVFLECVQDMDHENMFWYRQDPGLGLRLIYFSYDVKMKEKGDIPEGYSVSREKKERFSLILESASTNQTSMYLCAAGAVGRWEQYFGPGTRLTVT.

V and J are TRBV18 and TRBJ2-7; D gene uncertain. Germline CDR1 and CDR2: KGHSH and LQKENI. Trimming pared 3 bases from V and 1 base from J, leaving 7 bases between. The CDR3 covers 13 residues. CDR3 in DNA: TGTGCCAGCTCACCGGCCAGATCCTACGAGCAGTACTTC. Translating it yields CASSPARSYEQYF.

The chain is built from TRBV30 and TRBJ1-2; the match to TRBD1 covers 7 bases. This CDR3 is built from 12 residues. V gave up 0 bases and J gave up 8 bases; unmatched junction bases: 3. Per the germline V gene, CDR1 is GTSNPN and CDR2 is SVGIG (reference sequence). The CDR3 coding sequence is TGTGCCTGGAGTGTCCCAGGGGGAGGCTACACCTTC. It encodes CAWSVPGGGYTF.